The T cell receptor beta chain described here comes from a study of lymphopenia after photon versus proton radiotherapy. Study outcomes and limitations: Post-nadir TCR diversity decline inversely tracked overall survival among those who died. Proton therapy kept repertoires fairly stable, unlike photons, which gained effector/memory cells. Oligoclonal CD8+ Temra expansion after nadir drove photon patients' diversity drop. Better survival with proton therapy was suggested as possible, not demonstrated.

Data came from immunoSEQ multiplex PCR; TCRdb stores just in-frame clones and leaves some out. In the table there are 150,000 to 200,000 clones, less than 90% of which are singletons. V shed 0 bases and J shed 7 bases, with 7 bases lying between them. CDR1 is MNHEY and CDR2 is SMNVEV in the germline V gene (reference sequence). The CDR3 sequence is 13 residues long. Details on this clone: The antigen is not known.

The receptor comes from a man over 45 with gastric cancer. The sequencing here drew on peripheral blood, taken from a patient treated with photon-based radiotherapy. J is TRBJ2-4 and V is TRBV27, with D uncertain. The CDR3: CASSLSAVNIQYF. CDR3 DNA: TGTGCCAGCAGTTTATCAGCCGTTAACATTCAGTACTTC.